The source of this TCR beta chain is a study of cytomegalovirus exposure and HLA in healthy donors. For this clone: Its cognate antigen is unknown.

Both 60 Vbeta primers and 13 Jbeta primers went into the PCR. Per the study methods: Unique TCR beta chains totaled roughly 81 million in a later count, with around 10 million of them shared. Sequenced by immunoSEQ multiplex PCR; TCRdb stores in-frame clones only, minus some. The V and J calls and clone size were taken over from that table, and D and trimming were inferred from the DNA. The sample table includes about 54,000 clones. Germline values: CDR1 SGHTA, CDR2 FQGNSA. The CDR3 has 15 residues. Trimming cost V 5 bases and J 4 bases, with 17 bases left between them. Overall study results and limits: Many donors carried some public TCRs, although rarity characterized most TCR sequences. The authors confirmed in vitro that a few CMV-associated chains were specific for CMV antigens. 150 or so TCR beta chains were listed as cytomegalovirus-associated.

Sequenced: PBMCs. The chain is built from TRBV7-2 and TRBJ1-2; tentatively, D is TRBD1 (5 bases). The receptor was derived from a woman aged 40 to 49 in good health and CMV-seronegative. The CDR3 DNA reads TGTGCCAGCAGCCCTGGGCAGGGAGGAGTCTATGGCTACACCTTC. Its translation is CASSPGQGGVYGYTF.